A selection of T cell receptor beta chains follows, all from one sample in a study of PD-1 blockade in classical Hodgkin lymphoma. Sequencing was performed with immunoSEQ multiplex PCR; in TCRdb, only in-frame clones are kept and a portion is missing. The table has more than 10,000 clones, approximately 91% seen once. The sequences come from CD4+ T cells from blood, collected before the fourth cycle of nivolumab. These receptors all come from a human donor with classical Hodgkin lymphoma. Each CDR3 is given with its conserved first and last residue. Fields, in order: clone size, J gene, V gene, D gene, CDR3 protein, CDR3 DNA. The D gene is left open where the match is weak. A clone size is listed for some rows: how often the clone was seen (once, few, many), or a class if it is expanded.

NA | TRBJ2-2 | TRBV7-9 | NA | CASSLEIAADTGELFF | TGTGCCAGCAGCTTAGAAATTGCGGCGGACACCGGGGAGCTGTTTTTT
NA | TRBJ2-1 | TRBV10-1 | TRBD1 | CASSTRRTGGLSSYNEQFF | TGCGCCAGCAGTACTCGCCGGACAGGGGGCCTTAGCTCCTACAATGAGCAGTTCTTC
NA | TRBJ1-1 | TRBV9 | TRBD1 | CASSGQGADSTEAFF | TGTGCCAGCAGCGGACAGGGGGCGGACAGCACTGAAGCTTTCTTT
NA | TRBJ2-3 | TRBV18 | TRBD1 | CASSPRDRVVTDTQYF | TGTGCCAGCTCACCACGGGACAGGGTCGTTACAGATACGCAGTATTTT
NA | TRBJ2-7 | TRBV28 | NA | CASRGPGEQYF | TGTGCCAGCAGGGGGCCGGGGGAGCAGTACTTC
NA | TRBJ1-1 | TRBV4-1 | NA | CASSQDSLGRQAFF | TGCGCCAGCAGCCAAGATTCATTGGGGCGTCAAGCTTTCTTT
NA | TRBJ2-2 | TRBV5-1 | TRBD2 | CASSLRSSGDTGELFF | TGCGCCAGCAGCTTGCGATCTAGCGGGGACACCGGGGAGCTGTTTTTT
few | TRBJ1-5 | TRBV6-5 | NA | CASSYHKPPSNQPQHF | TGTGCCAGCAGTTACCACAAACCCCCTAGCAATCAGCCCCAGCATTTT
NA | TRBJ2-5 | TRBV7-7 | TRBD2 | CASSLGGGLASQETQYF | TGTGCCAGCAGCTTAGGGGGGGGACTAGCGAGTCAAGAGACCCAGTACTTC
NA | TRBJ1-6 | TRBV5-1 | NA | CASSLGPGDDSPLHF | TGCGCCAGCAGCTTGGGTCCAGGCGATGATTCACCCCTCCACTTT
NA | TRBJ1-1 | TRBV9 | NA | CASSTSTMNTEAFF | TGTGCCAGCAGTACATCGACGATGAACACTGAAGCTTTCTTT
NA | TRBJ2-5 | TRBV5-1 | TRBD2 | CASSSLLAGGLGETQYF | TGCGCCAGCAGCTCATTACTAGCGGGGGGCCTCGGAGAGACCCAGTACTTC